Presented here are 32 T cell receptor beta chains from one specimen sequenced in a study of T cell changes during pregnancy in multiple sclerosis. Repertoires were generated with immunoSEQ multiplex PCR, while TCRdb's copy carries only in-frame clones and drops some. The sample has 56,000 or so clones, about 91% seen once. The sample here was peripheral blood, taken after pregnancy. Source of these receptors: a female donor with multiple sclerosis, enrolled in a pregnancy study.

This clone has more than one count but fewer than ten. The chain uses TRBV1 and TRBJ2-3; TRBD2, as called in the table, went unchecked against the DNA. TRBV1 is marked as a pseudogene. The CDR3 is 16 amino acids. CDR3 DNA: TGCACCAGCAGCCATCCGACTAGCACTAGCACAGATACGCAGTATTTT. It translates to CTSSHPTSTSTDTQYF.

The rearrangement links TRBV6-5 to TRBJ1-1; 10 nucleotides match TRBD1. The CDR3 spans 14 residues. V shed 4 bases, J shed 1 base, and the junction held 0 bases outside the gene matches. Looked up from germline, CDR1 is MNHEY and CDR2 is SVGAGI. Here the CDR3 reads CASSWDRGNTEAFF. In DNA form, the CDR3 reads TGTGCCAGCAGTTGGGACAGGGGGAACACTGAAGCTTTCTTT.

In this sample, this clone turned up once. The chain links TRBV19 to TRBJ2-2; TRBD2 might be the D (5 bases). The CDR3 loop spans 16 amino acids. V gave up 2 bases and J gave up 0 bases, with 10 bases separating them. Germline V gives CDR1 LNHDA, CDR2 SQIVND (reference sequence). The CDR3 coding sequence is TGTGCCAGTAGTATAAGGCGGGCCCCGAACACCGGGGAGCTGTTTTTT. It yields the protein CASSIRRAPNTGELFF.

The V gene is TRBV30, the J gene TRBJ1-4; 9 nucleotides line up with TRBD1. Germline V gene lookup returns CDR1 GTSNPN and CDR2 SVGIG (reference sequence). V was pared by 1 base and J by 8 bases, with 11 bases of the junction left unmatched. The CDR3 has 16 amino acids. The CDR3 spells CAWSAPTGGLREKLFF. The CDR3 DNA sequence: TGTGCCTGGAGTGCACCGACAGGGGGTTTAAGGGAAAAACTGTTTTTT.

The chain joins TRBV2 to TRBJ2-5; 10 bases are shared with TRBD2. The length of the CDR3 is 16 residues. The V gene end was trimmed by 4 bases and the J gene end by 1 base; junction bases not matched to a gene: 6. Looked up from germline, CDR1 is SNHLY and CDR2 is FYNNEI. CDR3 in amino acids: CASSGVASGGQETQYF. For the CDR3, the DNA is TGTGCCAGCAGTGGCGTGGCTAGCGGGGGCCAAGAGACCCAGTACTTC.

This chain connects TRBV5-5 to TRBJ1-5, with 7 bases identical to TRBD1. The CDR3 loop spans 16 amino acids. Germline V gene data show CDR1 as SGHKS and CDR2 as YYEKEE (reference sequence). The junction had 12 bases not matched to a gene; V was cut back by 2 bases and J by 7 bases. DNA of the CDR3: TGTGCCAGCAGCTTAGCTTTGACAGGGACGGGACAGCCCCAGCATTTT. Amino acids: CASSLALTGTGQPQHF.

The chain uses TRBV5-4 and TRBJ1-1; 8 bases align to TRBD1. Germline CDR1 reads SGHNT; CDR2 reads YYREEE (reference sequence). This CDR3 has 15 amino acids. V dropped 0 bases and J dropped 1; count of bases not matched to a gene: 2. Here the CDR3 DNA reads TGTGCCAGCAGCTTGGGGGACAGGCCGAACACTGAAGCTTTCTTT. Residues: CASSLGDRPNTEAFF.

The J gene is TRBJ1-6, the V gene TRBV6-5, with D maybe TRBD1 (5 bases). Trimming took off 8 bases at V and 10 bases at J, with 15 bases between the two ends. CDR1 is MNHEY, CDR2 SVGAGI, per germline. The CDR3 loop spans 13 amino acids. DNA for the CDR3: TGTGCCAGCGGTCTTGGGGCTACCTCACCCCTCCACTTT. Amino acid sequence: CASGLGATSPLHF.

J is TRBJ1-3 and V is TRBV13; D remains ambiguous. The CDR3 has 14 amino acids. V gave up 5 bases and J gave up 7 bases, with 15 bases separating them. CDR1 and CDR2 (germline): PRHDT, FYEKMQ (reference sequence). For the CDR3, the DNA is TGTGCCAGCAGCCCACCTAGTGAGGAGAACACCATATATTTT. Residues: CASSPPSEENTIYF.

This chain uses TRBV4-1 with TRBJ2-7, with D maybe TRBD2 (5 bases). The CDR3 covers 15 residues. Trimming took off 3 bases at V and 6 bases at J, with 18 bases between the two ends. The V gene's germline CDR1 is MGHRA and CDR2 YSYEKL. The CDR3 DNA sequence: TGCGCCAGCAGCCAGTTTGTCGGAGGTCCCGGCGAGCAGTACTTC. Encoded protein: CASSQFVGGPGEQYF.

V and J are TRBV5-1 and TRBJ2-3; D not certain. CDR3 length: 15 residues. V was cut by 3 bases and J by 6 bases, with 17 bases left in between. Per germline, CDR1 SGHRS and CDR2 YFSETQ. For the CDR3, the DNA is TGCGCCAGCAGCTCCCTAACACCGGCGGCGGATACGCAGTATTTT. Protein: CASSSLTPAADTQYF.

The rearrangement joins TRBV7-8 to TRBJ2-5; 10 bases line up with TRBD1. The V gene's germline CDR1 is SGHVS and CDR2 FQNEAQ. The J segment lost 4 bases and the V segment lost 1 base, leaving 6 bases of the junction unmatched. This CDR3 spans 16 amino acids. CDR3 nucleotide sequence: TGTGCCAGCAGCTTAGTTTCGGGGACAGGGGCAGAGACCCAGTACTTC. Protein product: CASSLVSGTGAETQYF.

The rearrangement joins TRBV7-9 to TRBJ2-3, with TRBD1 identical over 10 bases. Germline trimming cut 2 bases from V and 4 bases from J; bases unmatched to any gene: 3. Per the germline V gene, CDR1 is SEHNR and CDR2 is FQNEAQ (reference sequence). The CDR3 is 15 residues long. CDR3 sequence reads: CASSLFGQGADTQYF. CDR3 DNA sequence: TGTGCCAGCAGCTTATTCGGACAGGGGGCAGATACGCAGTATTTT. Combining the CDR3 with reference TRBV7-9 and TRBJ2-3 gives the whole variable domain DTGVSQNPRHKITKRGQNVTFRCDPISEHNRLYWYRQTLGQGPEFLTYFQNEAQLEKSRLLSDRFSAERPKGSFSTLEIQRTEQGDSAMYLCASSLFGQGADTQYFGPGTRLTVL.

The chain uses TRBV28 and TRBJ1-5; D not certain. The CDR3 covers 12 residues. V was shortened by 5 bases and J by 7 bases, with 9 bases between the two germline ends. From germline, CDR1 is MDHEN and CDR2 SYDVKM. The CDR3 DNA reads TGTGCCAGCAGTCTGAGAAACCAGCCCCAGCATTTT. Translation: CASSLRNQPQHF.

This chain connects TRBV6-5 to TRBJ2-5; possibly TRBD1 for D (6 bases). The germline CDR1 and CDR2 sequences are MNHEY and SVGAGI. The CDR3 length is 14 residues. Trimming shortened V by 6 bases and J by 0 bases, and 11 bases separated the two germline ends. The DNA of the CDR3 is TGTGCCAGCAGCTACAGGGAGTACCAAGAGACCCAGTACTTC. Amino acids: CASSYREYQETQYF.

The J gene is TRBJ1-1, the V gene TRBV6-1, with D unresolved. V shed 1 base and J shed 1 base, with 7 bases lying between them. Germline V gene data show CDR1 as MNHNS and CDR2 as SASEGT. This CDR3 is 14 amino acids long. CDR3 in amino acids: CASSEVEANTEAFF. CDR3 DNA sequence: TGTGCCAGCAGTGAAGTTGAGGCGAACACTGAAGCTTTCTTT.

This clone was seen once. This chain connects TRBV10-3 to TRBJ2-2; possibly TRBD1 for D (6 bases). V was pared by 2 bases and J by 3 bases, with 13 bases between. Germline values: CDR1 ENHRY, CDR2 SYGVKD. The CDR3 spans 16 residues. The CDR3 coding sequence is TGTGCCATCAGTGAGCGGACAGCAAAAGACACCGGGGAGCTGTTTTTT. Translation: CAISERTAKDTGELFF.

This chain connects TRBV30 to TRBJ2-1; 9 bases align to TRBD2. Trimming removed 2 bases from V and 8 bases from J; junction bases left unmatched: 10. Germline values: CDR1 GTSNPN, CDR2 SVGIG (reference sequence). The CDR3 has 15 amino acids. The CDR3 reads CAWSFRGGVGDEQFF. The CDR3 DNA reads TGTGCCTGGAGTTTCCGCGGGGGGGTTGGAGATGAGCAGTTCTTC.

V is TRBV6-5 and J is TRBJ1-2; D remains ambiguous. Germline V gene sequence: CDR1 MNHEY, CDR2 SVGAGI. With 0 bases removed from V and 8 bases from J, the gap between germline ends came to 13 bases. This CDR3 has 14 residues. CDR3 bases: TGTGCCAGCAGTTACTCAGAGGGAGTGGGGGGCTACACCTTC. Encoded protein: CASSYSEGVGGYTF.

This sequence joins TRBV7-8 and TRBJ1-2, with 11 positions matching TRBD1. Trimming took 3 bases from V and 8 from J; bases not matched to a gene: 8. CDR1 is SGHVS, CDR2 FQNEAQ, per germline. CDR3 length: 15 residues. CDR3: CASSFLPGTGGGYTF. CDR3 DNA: TGTGCCAGCAGCTTTCTCCCCGGGACAGGGGGAGGCTACACCTTC. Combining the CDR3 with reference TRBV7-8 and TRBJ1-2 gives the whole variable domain GAGVSQSPRYKVAKRGQDVALRCDPISGHVSLFWYQQALGQGPEFLTYFQNEAQLDKSGLPSDRFFAERPEGSVSTLKIQRTQQEDSAVYLCASSFLPGTGGGYTFGSGTRLTVV.

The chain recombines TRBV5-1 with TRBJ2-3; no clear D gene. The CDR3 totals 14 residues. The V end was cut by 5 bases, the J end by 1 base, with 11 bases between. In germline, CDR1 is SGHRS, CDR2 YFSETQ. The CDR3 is CASSISRGTDTQYF. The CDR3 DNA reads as TGCGCCAGCAGTATTAGCCGAGGCACAGATACGCAGTATTTT.

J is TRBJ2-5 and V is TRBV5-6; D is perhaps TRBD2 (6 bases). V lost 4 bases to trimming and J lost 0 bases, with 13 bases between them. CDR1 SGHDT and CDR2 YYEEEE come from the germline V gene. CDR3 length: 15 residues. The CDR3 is CASSPPGLHQETQYF. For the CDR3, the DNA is TGTGCCAGCAGCCCCCCAGGACTACACCAAGAGACCCAGTACTTC.

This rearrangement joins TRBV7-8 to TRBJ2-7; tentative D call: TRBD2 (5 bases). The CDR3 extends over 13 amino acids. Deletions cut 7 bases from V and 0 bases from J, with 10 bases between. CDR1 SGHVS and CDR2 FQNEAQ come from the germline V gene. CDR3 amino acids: CASKRPLSYEQYF. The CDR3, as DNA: TGTGCCAGCAAGCGGCCGCTCTCCTACGAGCAGTACTTC.

The CDR3 sequence is CASSQVYSQNYGYTF. The CDR3 nucleotides are TGCGCCAGCAGCCAAGTTTACAGCCAGAACTATGGCTACACCTTC. The chain joins TRBV4-1 to TRBJ1-2; D is undetermined. This CDR3 has 15 amino acids. Germline V gene lookup returns CDR1 MGHRA and CDR2 YSYEKL. V shed 1 base and J shed 2 bases, with 11 bases lying between them.

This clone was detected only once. CDR3 amino acids: CASRKTRTGKTYEQYF. Written as DNA, the CDR3 is TGTGCCAGCAGAAAAACCCGGACGGGGAAAACCTACGAGCAGTACTTC. The gene calls are TRBV27 and TRBJ2-7, with D perhaps TRBD2 (5 bases). Germline CDR1 reads MNHEY; CDR2 reads SMNVEV (reference sequence). Between the trimmed V and J ends, which lost 6 bases and 2 bases, there was a span of 20 bases. The CDR3 runs 16 residues.

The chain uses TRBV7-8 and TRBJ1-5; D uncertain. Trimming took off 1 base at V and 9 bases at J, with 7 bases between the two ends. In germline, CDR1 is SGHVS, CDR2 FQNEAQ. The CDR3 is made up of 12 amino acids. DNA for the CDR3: TGTGCCAGCAGCTTAGGGGAGGGGCCCCAGCATTTT. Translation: CASSLGEGPQHF. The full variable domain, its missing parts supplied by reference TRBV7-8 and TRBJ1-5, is GAGVSQSPRYKVAKRGQDVALRCDPISGHVSLFWYQQALGQGPEFLTYFQNEAQLDKSGLPSDRFFAERPEGSVSTLKIQRTQQEDSAVYLCASSLGEGPQHFGDGTRLSIL.

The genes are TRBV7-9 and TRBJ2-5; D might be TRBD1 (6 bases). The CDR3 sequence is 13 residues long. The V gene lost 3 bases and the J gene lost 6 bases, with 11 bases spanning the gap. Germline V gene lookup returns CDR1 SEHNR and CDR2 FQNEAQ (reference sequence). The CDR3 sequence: CASSLADSQTQYF. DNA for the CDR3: TGTGCCAGCAGCTTGGCGGACAGCCAGACCCAGTACTTC. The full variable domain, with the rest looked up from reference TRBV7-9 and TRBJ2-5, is DTGVSQNPRHKITKRGQNVTFRCDPISEHNRLYWYRQTLGQGPEFLTYFQNEAQLEKSRLLSDRFSAERPKGSFSTLEIQRTEQGDSAMYLCASSLADSQTQYFGPGTRLLVL.

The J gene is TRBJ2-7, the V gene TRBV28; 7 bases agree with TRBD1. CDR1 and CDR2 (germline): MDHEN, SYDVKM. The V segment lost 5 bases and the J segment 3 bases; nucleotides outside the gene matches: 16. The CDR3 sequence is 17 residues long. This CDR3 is CASSRGVLGQPNYEQYF. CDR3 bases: TGTGCCAGCAGTAGGGGCGTGTTGGGACAGCCCAACTACGAGCAGTACTTC. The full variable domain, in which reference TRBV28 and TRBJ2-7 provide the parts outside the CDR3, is DVKVTQSSRYLVKRTGEKVFLECVQDMDHENMFWYRQDPGLGLRLIYFSYDVKMKEKGDIPEGYSVSREKKERFSLILESASTNQTSMYLCASSRGVLGQPNYEQYFGPGTRLTVT.

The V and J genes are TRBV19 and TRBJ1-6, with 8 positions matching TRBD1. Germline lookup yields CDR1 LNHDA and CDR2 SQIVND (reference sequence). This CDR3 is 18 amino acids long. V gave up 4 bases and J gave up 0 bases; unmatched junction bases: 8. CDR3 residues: CASSRRQGPGSYNSPLHF. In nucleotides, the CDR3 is TGTGCCAGTAGTAGGCGACAGGGGCCCGGCTCCTATAATTCACCCCTCCACTTT.

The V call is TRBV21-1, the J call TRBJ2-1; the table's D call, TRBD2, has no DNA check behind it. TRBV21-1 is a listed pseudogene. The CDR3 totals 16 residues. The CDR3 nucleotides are TGTGCCAGCATCGCCGGAGTAGCGGGGGGGCCCAATGAGCAGTTCTTC. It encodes CASIAGVAGGPNEQFF.

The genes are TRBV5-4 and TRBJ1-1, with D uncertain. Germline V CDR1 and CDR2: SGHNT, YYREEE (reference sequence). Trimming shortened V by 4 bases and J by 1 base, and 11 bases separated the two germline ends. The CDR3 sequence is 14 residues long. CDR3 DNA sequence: TGTGCCAGCAGCCCGGAGGGAACGAACACTGAAGCTTTCTTT. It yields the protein CASSPEGTNTEAFF.

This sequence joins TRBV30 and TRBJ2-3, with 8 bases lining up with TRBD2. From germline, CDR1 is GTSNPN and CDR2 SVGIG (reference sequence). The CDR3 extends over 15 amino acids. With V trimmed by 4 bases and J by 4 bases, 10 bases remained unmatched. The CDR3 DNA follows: TGTGCCTGGACCTTAGCGGGGAGACCCTCAGATACGCAGTATTTT. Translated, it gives CAWTLAGRPSDTQYF.